These 26 T cell receptor beta chains were sequenced from one sample in a study of cytomegalovirus exposure and HLA in healthy donors. 60 Vbeta and 13 Jbeta primers were used in PCR. The repertoire was sequenced with immunoSEQ multiplex PCR; TCRdb's copy has only in-frame clones and lacks some. This sample yields some 87,000 clones, of which around four fifths are seen a single time; around 7.8% belongs to the top ten. The sequenced sample consisted of PBMCs. The receptors stem from a man aged 50 to 59 in good health and CMV-seropositive.

On this clone: At one boundary the junction diverges from the germline segment, which might be a read error. The chain has TRBV30 and TRBJ1-5; D perhaps matches TRBD1 (5 bases). CDR3 length equals 13 residues. CDR1 is GTSNPN, CDR2 SVGIG, per germline (reference sequence). The CDR3, as DNA: TGTGCCTGGAGTGTAAAGGGGAATCGGCCCCAGCATTTT. This translates into CAWSVKGNRPQHF.

The rearrangement uses TRBV6-1 and TRBJ2-5; 12 nucleotides align to TRBD2. The CDR3 is 14 amino acids. V dropped 7 bases and J dropped 4; count of bases not matched to a gene: 4. Germline-derived CDR1 and CDR2 are MNHNS and SASEGT. Here the CDR3 reads CASTSGGAVETQYF. Written as DNA, the CDR3 is TGTGCCAGCACTAGCGGGGGGGCCGTAGAGACCCAGTACTTC.

CDR3 sequence (DNA): TGTGCCAGCAGTTTCAAGGGGGGGCTATGGAATGAGCAGTTCTTC. This translates into CASSFKGGLWNEQFF. This chain links TRBV28 with TRBJ2-1; TRBD2 might be the D (7 bases). V was cut by 3 bases and J by 7 bases, with 16 bases left in between. Germline-derived CDR1 and CDR2 are MDHEN and SYDVKM. This CDR3 is built from 15 residues.

The chain links TRBV30 to TRBJ2-2; maybe TRBD2 (6 bases). The V gene lost 3 bases and the J gene lost 0 bases, with 11 bases spanning the gap. The germline CDR1 and CDR2 sequences are GTSNPN and SVGIG (reference sequence). The CDR3 extends over 15 amino acids. The CDR3 nucleotides read TGTGCCTGGAGGACGGGGGTATCGAACACCGGGGAGCTGTTTTTT. It encodes CAWRTGVSNTGELFF. Combining the CDR3 with reference TRBV30 and TRBJ2-2 gives the whole variable domain SQTIHQWPATLVQPVGSPLSLECTVEGTSNPNLYWYRQAAGRGLQLLFYSVGIGQISSEVPQNLSASRPQDRQFILSSKKLLLSDSGFYLCAWRTGVSNTGELFFGEGSRLTVL.

The table lists this clone with a few counts. V and J are TRBV9 and TRBJ1-5, with D perhaps matching TRBD1 (5 bases). Trimming took 2 bases from V and 3 from J, leaving 15 bases between them. Germline CDR1 SGDLS, CDR2 YYNGEE. CDR3 length equals 16 residues. CDR3 protein: CASSVGGDPVNQPQHF. As DNA, the CDR3 is TGTGCCAGCAGCGTGGGGGGGGACCCGGTCAATCAGCCCCAGCATTTT.

The rearrangement links TRBV4-3 to TRBJ1-2; D unresolved. Per the germline V gene, CDR1 is LGHNA and CDR2 is YSLEER. The V gene lost 0 bases and the J gene lost 7 bases, with 21 bases spanning the gap. This CDR3 contains 17 residues. The DNA of the CDR3 is TGCGCCAGCAGCCAAGATTGGGTCCGTCTGATTGAGGGTGGCTACACCTTC. It yields the protein CASSQDWVRLIEGGYTF.

The chain uses TRBV15 and TRBJ1-5, with TRBD1 as a possible D gene (6 bases). Germline CDR1 is LNHNV and CDR2 is YYDKDF (reference sequence). This CDR3 spans 15 amino acids. Trimming removed 1 base from V and 6 bases from J, with 13 bases in between. The CDR3 spells CATSRAEGGGQPQHF. CDR3 coding DNA: TGTGCCACCAGCAGAGCGGAGGGAGGGGGTCAGCCCCAGCATTTT.

The chain links TRBV27 to TRBJ2-3, with TRBD2 matching 7 bases. Germline V CDR1 and CDR2: MNHEY, SMNVEV (reference sequence). The CDR3 runs 20 residues. The V segment lost 3 bases and the J segment 2 bases; nucleotides outside the gene matches: 20. Here the CDR3 reads CASSFPSNWAGDGHTDTQYF. The DNA of the CDR3 is TGTGCCAGCAGTTTCCCGTCCAACTGGGCGGGGGATGGGCACACAGATACGCAGTATTTT.

The chain links TRBV5-1 to TRBJ2-7, with 7 bases fitting TRBD1. V lost 5 bases and J lost 2; bases outside the gene matches: 4. Germline-derived CDR1 and CDR2 are SGHRS and YFSETQ. The CDR3 spans 13 residues. This CDR3 is CASRVQGAYEQYF. The CDR3 nucleotides read TGCGCCAGCAGGGTTCAGGGGGCCTACGAGCAGTACTTC.

The chain is built from TRBV18 and TRBJ2-1; TRBD1 aligns across 9 bases. Germline lookup yields CDR1 KGHSH and CDR2 LQKENI. The CDR3 is 15 amino acids. V lost 5 bases and J lost 6; bases outside the gene matches: 8. The CDR3 region is CASSKDRGHSNEQFF. The DNA for the CDR3 is TGTGCCAGCTCAAAGGACAGGGGACATTCCAATGAGCAGTTCTTC.

J is TRBJ1-2 and V is TRBV7-9; 7 positions match TRBD1. Looked up from germline, CDR1 is SEHNR and CDR2 is FQNEAQ (reference sequence). The CDR3 is 14 amino acids. Trimming cost V 5 bases and J 5 bases; bases outside gene matches: 8. DNA of the CDR3: TGTGCCAGCAGCCCGCGTACAGGGGATTATGGCTACACCTTC. Translated: CASSPRTGDYGYTF.

The chain couples TRBV5-6 to TRBJ2-3; tentative D call: TRBD2 (5 bases). Trimming left V 2 bases short and J 4 bases short, with 14 bases between. Germline lookup yields CDR1 SGHDT and CDR2 YYEEEE. The CDR3 extends over 15 amino acids. The CDR3 reads CASSFITRDADTQYF. The CDR3 DNA reads as TGTGCCAGCAGCTTTATAACGAGGGATGCAGATACGCAGTATTTT.

Details on this clone: The junction and the germline gene differ at one end; a read error may be behind it. The chain is built from TRBV30 and TRBJ1-5, with D hard to call. The CDR3 length is 13 residues. Germline CDR1 is GTSNPN and CDR2 is SVGIG (reference sequence). The CDR3, as DNA: TGTGCCTGGAGTGGAAAAACTTTCGGAATGGAGAATTTT. It yields the protein CAWSGKTFGMENF.

The V call is TRBV30, the J call TRBJ2-1, with D perhaps TRBD1 (6 bases). The CDR3 has 15 amino acids. Germline assignment: CDR1 GTSNPN and CDR2 SVGIG (reference sequence). The V gene lost 0 bases and the J gene lost 6 bases, with 15 bases spanning the gap. The CDR3 region is CAWSVHQDSTNEQFF. DNA for the CDR3: TGTGCCTGGAGTGTACATCAGGACAGTACCAATGAGCAGTTCTTC.

The gene calls are TRBV5-5 and TRBJ1-2, with 11 bases that match TRBD1. The CDR3 is 15 amino acids. From germline, CDR1 is SGHKS and CDR2 YYEKEE (reference sequence). The V gene end was trimmed by 4 bases and the J gene end by 7 bases; junction bases not matched to a gene: 9. The CDR3 DNA sequence: TGTGCCAGCAGCGAGAAGTCCGGGACAGGGGGTGGCTACACCTTC. The encoded protein is CASSEKSGTGGGYTF.

The chain joins TRBV4-1 to TRBJ1-3; D possibly corresponds to TRBD1 (6 bases). The CDR3 length is 15 residues. CDR1 is MGHRA and CDR2 is YSYEKL in the germline V gene. Deletions cut 1 base from V and 0 bases from J, with 7 bases between. The CDR3 DNA follows: TGCGCCAGCAGCCAAGGACAGGACTCTGGAAACACCATATATTTT. Translation gives CASSQGQDSGNTIYF.

A few counts support this clone. The V gene is TRBV28, the J gene TRBJ1-1; D unresolved. Trimming took 3 bases from V and 2 from J, leaving 10 bases between them. Germline lookup yields CDR1 MDHEN and CDR2 SYDVKM. There are 14 residues in the CDR3. CDR3: CASSLAGFNTEAFF. CDR3 nucleotides: TGTGCCAGCAGTTTGGCCGGGTTCAACACTGAAGCTTTCTTT. Full variable domain (missing parts from reference TRBV28 and TRBJ1-1): DVKVTQSSRYLVKRTGEKVFLECVQDMDHENMFWYRQDPGLGLRLIYFSYDVKMKEKGDIPEGYSVSREKKERFSLILESASTNQTSMYLCASSLAGFNTEAFFGQGTRLTVV.

For the CDR3, the DNA is TGTGCCAGCAGCTCACCCGGGGAGGGAAACACCATATATTTT. This encodes CASSSPGEGNTIYF. The chain combines TRBV7-2 with TRBJ1-3, with D unresolved. Germline V lookup: CDR1 SGHTA, CDR2 FQGNSA. V lost 4 bases and J 4 bases, leaving 11 bases between the germline ends. This CDR3 comprises 14 residues.

The V call is TRBV28, the J call TRBJ2-7, with 11 bases identical to TRBD1. The CDR3 spans 13 residues. V dropped 6 bases and J dropped 5; count of bases not matched to a gene: 3. Germline assignment: CDR1 MDHEN and CDR2 SYDVKM. The CDR3 bases are TGTGCCAGCAGCAGGACAGGGGGCAACGAGCAGTACTTC. This sequence encodes CASSRTGGNEQYF.

About this clone itself: One end of the junction fails to match germline, which may point to a read error. Other DNA variants within this sample encode the same CDR3. V is TRBV9 and J is TRBJ2-7, with 10 positions matching TRBD1. This CDR3 is built from 16 residues. Germline CDR1 SGDLS, CDR2 YYNGEE. For the CDR3, the DNA is TGCGCCAGCAGCGTAGCCGGGACAGGGGCCTACTACGAGCAGTACTTC. This codes for CASSVAGTGAYYEQYF.

In its sample, this clone was seen once. This chain connects TRBV2 to TRBJ1-2, with 7 bases aligning to TRBD1. The CDR3 extends over 14 amino acids. Trimming cost V 3 bases and J 7 bases; bases outside gene matches: 8. The germline CDR1 and CDR2 sequences are SNHLY and FYNNEI. CDR3 in DNA: TGTGCCAGCAGTGACGAGGGGGCGGCGAGTGGCTACACCTTC. Translated, it gives CASSDEGAASGYTF.

The V and J genes are TRBV7-6 and TRBJ2-5; D unclear. V was trimmed by 7 bases and J by 0 bases, leaving 9 bases between them. The CDR3 contains 13 residues. The germline gives CDR1 SGHVS, CDR2 FNYEAQ. The CDR3 coding sequence is TGTGCCAGCACCCGAGGCTACCAAGAGACCCAGTACTTC. Protein: CASTRGYQETQYF.

The chain couples TRBV5-5 to TRBJ2-7; a possible D gene is TRBD2 (6 bases). The CDR3 runs 17 residues. Trimming shortened V by 0 bases and J by 3 bases, and 19 bases separated the two germline ends. Germline CDR1 and CDR2: SGHKS and YYEKEE (reference sequence). The CDR3 reads CASSLVFGSPKHYEQYF. DNA for the CDR3: TGTGCCAGCAGCTTGGTTTTCGGGAGCCCGAAACACTACGAGCAGTACTTC.

This clone was picked up a small number of times. The chain recombines TRBV5-1 with TRBJ1-1, with TRBD1 matching 8 bases. CDR3 length equals 14 residues. The V gene end was trimmed by 4 bases and the J gene end by 5 bases; junction bases not matched to a gene: 7. The germline V gene encodes CDR1 SGHRS and CDR2 YFSETQ. The DNA of the CDR3 is TGCGCCAGCAGCATTCAGGGGGCTGGGACTGAAGCTTTCTTT. This encodes CASSIQGAGTEAFF.

V is TRBV18 and J is TRBJ1-4; D unresolved. Trimming pared 2 bases from V and 8 bases from J, leaving 12 bases between. Germline V gene lookup returns CDR1 KGHSH and CDR2 LQKENI. The CDR3 totals 14 residues. The CDR3 DNA follows: TGTGCCAGCTCACCAGAGAGGTCCGGGGAAAAACTGTTTTTT. Translated, it gives CASSPERSGEKLFF.

This clone turned up a few times. The V gene is TRBV5-1, the J gene TRBJ2-7; TRBD1 matches at 9 bases. The germline V gene has CDR1 SGHRS and CDR2 YFSETQ. The CDR3 length is 15 residues. V shed 5 bases, J shed 4 bases, and the junction held 10 bases outside the gene matches. CDR3 coding DNA: TGCGCCAGCAGAAAGGACAGGGGCTTAGAGTACGAGCAGTACTTC. Translation: CASRKDRGLEYEQYF. The full variable domain, its missing parts supplied by reference TRBV5-1 and TRBJ2-7, is KAGVTQTPRYLIKTRGQQVTLSCSPISGHRSVSWYQQTPGQGLQFLFEYFSETQRNKGNFPGRFSGRQFSNSRSEMNVSTLELGDSALYLCASRKDRGLEYEQYFGPGTRLTVT.